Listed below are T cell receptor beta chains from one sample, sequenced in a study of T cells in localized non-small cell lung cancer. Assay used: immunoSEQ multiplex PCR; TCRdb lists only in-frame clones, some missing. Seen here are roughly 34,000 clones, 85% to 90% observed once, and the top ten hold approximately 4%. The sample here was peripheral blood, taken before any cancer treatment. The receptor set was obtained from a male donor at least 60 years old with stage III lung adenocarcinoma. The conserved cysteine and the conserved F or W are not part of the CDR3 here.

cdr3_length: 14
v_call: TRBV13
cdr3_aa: ASSFGGGSWHYGYT

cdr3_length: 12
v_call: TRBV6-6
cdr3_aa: ASSFTLDRGLSF

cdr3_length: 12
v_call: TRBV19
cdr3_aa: ASSIGGRGVEQF

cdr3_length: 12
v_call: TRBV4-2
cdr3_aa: ASSQDRVGREQF

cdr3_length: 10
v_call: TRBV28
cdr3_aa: ASSWGDYGYT

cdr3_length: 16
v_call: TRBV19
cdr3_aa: ASTPWSWTGREPYGYT

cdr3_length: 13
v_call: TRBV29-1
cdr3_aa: SAWTSGSFYNEQF

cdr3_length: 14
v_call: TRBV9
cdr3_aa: ASSSRRDRGHGGYT

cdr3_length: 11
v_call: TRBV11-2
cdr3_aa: ASTLGGKAGYT

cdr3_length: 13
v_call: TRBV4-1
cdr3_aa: ASSQGRGGNSPLH

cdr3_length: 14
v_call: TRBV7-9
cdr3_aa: ASSLSGTGDADTQY

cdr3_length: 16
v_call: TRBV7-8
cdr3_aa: ASSLSRRLAGFNNEQF

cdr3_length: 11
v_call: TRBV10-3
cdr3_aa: AISEKGGYGYT

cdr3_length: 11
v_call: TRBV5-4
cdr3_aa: ASSLARAPEAF

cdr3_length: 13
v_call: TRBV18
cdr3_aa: ASSPLSGNTGELF

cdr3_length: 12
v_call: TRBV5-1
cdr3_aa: ASSLEGLDTEAF